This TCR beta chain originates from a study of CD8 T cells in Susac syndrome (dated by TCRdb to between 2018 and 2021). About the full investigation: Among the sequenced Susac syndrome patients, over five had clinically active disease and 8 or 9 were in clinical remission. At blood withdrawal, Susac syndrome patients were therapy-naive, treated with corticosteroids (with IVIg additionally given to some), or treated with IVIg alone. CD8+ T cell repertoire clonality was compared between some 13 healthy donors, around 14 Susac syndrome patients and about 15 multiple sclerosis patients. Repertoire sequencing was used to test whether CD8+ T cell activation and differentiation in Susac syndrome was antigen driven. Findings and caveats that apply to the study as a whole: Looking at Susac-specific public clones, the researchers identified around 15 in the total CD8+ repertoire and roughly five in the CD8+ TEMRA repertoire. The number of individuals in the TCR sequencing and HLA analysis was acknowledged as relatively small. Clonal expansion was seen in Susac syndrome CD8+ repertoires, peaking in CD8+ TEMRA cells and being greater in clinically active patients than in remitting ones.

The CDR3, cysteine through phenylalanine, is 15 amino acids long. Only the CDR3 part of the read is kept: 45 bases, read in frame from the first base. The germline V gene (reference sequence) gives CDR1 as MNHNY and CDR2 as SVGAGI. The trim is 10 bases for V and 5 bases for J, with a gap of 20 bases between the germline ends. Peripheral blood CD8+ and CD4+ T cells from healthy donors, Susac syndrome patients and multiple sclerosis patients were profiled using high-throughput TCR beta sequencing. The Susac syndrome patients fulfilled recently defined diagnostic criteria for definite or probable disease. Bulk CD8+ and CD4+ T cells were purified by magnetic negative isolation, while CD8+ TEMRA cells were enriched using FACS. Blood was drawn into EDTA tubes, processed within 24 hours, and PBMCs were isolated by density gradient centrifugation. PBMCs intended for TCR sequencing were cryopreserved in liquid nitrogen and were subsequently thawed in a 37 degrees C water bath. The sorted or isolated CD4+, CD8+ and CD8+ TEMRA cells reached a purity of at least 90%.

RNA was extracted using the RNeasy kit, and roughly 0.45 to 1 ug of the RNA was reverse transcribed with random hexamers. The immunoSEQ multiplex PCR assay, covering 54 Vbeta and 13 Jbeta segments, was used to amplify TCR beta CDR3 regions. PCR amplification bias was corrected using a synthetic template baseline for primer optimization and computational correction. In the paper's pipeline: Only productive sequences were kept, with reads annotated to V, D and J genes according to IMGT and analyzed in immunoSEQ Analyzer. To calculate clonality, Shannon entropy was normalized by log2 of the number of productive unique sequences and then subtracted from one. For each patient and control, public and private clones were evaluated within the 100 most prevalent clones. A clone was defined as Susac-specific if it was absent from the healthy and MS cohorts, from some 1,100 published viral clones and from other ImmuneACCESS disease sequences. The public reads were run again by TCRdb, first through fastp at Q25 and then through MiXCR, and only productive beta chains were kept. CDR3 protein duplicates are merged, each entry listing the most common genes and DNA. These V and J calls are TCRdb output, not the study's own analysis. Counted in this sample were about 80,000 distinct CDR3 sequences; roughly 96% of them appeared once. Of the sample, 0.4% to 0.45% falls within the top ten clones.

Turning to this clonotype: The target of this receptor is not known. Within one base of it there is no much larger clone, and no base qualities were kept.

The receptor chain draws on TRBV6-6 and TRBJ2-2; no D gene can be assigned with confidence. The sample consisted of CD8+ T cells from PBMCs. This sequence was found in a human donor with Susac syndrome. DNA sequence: TGTGCCATCTCCCTCTACTTGATCGGGACCGGGGAGCTGTTTTTT. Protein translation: CAISLYLIGTGELFF.